The rows below give T cell receptor beta chains drawn from one sample of a study of tumor-infiltrating lymphocytes in primary liver carcinoma. Each CDR3 protein gets one entry after TCRdb re-called the multiplex PCR reads with MiXCR. The table records some 200,000 distinct CDR3 sequences, about 65% of them present only once. Source material: peripheral blood. Receptor source: a woman in her fifties or sixties with primary liver carcinoma and hepatitis B virus infection. Both conserved end residues are part of each CDR3. Each record gives: J gene, V gene, clone size, CDR3 protein. Size values are once, few and many counts, or a class for expanded clones, and some rows have none.

J gene: TRBJ2-1; V gene: TRBV12-3/TRBV12-4; clone size: .; CDR3 protein: CAGSSQWTGGTHEQFF
J gene: TRBJ1-2; V gene: TRBV6-5; clone size: .; CDR3 protein: CTSSYGRGDGYTF
J gene: TRBJ2-2; V gene: TRBV4-1; clone size: .; CDR3 protein: CAGSQDRAGANTRELFF
J gene: TRBJ2-1; V gene: TRBV11-2; clone size: .; CDR3 protein: CASSLELLGGSEPFF
J gene: TRBJ2-6; V gene: TRBV11-2; clone size: medium-sized; CDR3 protein: CASSLEPGANVLTF
J gene: TRBJ2-7; V gene: TRBV29-1; clone size: few; CDR3 protein: CSVRDREKYASYEQHF
J gene: TRBJ2-3; V gene: TRBV5-6; clone size: .; CDR3 protein: CASSLQGRTETQYF
J gene: TRBJ1-2; V gene: TRBV12-3/TRBV12-4; clone size: .; CDR3 protein: CVSSLDNRVPKPGGYTF
J gene: TRBJ2-1; V gene: TRBV29-1; clone size: .; CDR3 protein: CSVESVAPNEQFF
J gene: TRBJ2-1; V gene: TRBV11-2; clone size: .; CDR3 protein: CVSSLTDEQFF
J gene: TRBJ2-1; V gene: TRBV6-1; clone size: .; CDR3 protein: CDSSVTGSSYNEQFF
J gene: TRBJ2-1; V gene: TRBV5-1; clone size: .; CDR3 protein: CASNPNRGRSYNEQFF
J gene: TRBJ1-1; V gene: TRBV4-1; clone size: many; CDR3 protein: CASSQDNRNTEAFF
J gene: TRBJ2-7; V gene: TRBV12-3/TRBV12-4; clone size: many; CDR3 protein: CASRGTSGYEQYF
J gene: TRBJ2-7; V gene: TRBV29-1; clone size: many; CDR3 protein: CSVTPTSGTPPYEQYF
J gene: TRBJ1-1; V gene: TRBV10-3; clone size: many; CDR3 protein: CAIQGASTEAFF
J gene: TRBJ2-2; V gene: TRBV5-5; clone size: .; CDR3 protein: CASSWGFLITRELFF
J gene: TRBJ2-7; V gene: TRBV14; clone size: .; CDR3 protein: CVSIQTYTGGSPYEQYF
J gene: TRBJ1-6; V gene: TRBV5-1; clone size: once; CDR3 protein: CASSLETHGASPLHF
J gene: TRBJ2-7; V gene: TRBV11-2; clone size: .; CDR3 protein: CANSAISRLAGGHKSYEQYF
J gene: TRBJ2-1; V gene: TRBV11-2; clone size: .; CDR3 protein: CASSPGLDEQFF
J gene: TRBJ1-2; V gene: TRBV5-6; clone size: .; CDR3 protein: CAGSQETGLLLGYTF
J gene: TRBJ2-3; V gene: TRBV7-8; clone size: few; CDR3 protein: CASWGVDEDTQYF
J gene: TRBJ2-7; V gene: TRBV5-4; clone size: .; CDR3 protein: CASSWQGGRYEQYF
J gene: TRBJ2-4; V gene: TRBV6-2/TRBV6-3; clone size: .; CDR3 protein: CVSSRDYKNIQYF
J gene: TRBJ2-1; V gene: TRBV30; clone size: .; CDR3 protein: CAWAYGGAEQSF
J gene: TRBJ1-4; V gene: TRBV6-6; clone size: .; CDR3 protein: CASRTDRRQEKLFF
J gene: TRBJ2-7; V gene: TRBV11-2; clone size: .; CDR3 protein: CTSSLGLAGAFEQYF
J gene: TRBJ2-2; V gene: TRBV13; clone size: once; CDR3 protein: CASSQRTSGRTGELLF
J gene: TRBJ1-4; V gene: TRBV5-1; clone size: .; CDR3 protein: CASSFGQGQGGKLFF
J gene: TRBJ1-1; V gene: TRBV28; clone size: .; CDR3 protein: CASPPGGSLGNTEVFF
J gene: TRBJ2-3; V gene: TRBV5-6; clone size: .; CDR3 protein: CASSLSGEALDTQYF
J gene: TRBJ1-5; V gene: TRBV6-2/TRBV6-3; clone size: .; CDR3 protein: CASTQSYSNQPRHF
J gene: TRBJ1-5; V gene: TRBV4-2; clone size: few; CDR3 protein: CASSQDGGQGDSQPQHF
J gene: TRBJ2-1; V gene: TRBV11-1; clone size: .; CDR3 protein: CASSLGVPGSGSYNEQFF
J gene: TRBJ2-5; V gene: TRBV28; clone size: .; CDR3 protein: CASSFWPPQETQYF
J gene: TRBJ2-7; V gene: TRBV29-1; clone size: .; CDR3 protein: CSVGNQGAGDEQYF
J gene: TRBJ2-1; V gene: TRBV28; clone size: .; CDR3 protein: CASSSGTKRYNEQFF
J gene: TRBJ2-5; V gene: TRBV7-9; clone size: few; CDR3 protein: CASSFGGSRETQYF
J gene: TRBJ2-5; V gene: TRBV5-4; clone size: many; CDR3 protein: CASSLSSGRKTQYF
J gene: TRBJ2-3; V gene: TRBV11-2; clone size: .; CDR3 protein: CAISSGGHSTDTQYF
J gene: TRBJ2-7; V gene: TRBV28; clone size: .; CDR3 protein: CTSSHPSIPYEQYF
J gene: TRBJ2-5; V gene: TRBV18; clone size: .; CDR3 protein: CASSPPGTVETQYF
J gene: TRBJ1-6; V gene: TRBV6-5; clone size: .; CDR3 protein: CASKGRDTSPLHF
J gene: TRBJ2-2; V gene: TRBV11-3; clone size: many; CDR3 protein: CASSLEGPAGELFF
J gene: TRBJ1-2; V gene: TRBV6-5; clone size: once; CDR3 protein: CASSHRDGGFYGYTF
J gene: TRBJ2-7; V gene: TRBV11-3; clone size: .; CDR3 protein: CASSPGTGGSHEQYF
J gene: TRBJ2-1; V gene: TRBV7-3; clone size: .; CDR3 protein: CASSPGGGRRYNEQFF
J gene: TRBJ2-1; V gene: TRBV4-2; clone size: .; CDR3 protein: CASSQGGTEQSF
J gene: TRBJ2-1; V gene: TRBV6-5; clone size: .; CDR3 protein: CASGPRVRADRYNERFF
J gene: TRBJ2-1; V gene: TRBV29-1; clone size: .; CDR3 protein: CSVGGHAAPDEQFF